Below, 12 T cell receptor beta chains from the same sample are listed, as sequenced in a study of CD8 T cells in Susac syndrome. It was with random hexamers that roughly 0.5 to 1 ug RNA was reverse transcribed. Via MiXCR, TCRdb re-called the immunoSEQ multiplex PCR reads, giving one row per CDR3 protein. In the table there are some 200,000 distinct CDR3 sequences, approximately 95% of which are singletons. Sequencing was done on a sample of CD8+ T cells from PBMCs. The receptors here all came from a human donor with Susac syndrome.

The J gene is TRBJ2-3, the V gene TRBV29-1, with a weak D call TRBD1 (5 bases). V was shortened by 4 bases and J by 6 bases, with 14 bases between the two germline ends. Germline values: CDR1 SQVTM, CDR2 ANQGSEA. The length of the CDR3 is 13 residues. The CDR3, as DNA: TGCAGCGTTGCGGACACCCCGGCGGATACGCAGTATTTT. The encoded protein is CSVADTPADTQYF.

This clonotype was detected a few times. The V call is TRBV30, the J call TRBJ2-7; 11 bases match TRBD1. V was pared by 0 bases and J by 4 bases, with 2 bases of the junction left unmatched. The germline V gene has CDR1 GTSNPN and CDR2 SVGIG (reference sequence). This CDR3 spans 14 amino acids. CDR3 DNA sequence: TGTGCCTGGAGTGTTGGACAGGGGGCATACGAGCAGTACTTC. This gives the protein CAWSVGQGAYEQYF.

The chain carries TRBV6-2 or TRBV6-3 and TRBJ2-7, with D possibly matching TRBD2 (5 bases). The CDR3 has 12 residues. Trimming removed 8 bases from V and 3 bases from J, with 11 bases in between. Germline V gene lookup returns CDR1 MNHEY and CDR2 SVGEGT. The CDR3 spells CASELGDYEQYF. As DNA, the CDR3 is TGTGCCAGCGAACTAGGAGACTACGAGCAGTACTTC.

The chain couples TRBV9 to TRBJ2-3; 7 bases line up with TRBD1. Germline-derived CDR1 and CDR2 are SGDLS and YYNGEE. The CDR3 sequence is 15 residues long. After removal of 0 bases from V and 2 bases from J, the junction contained 3 bases not matched to a gene. Here the CDR3 reads CASSVEGTATDTQYF. DNA for the CDR3: TGTGCCAGCAGCGTAGAAGGGACAGCCACAGATACGCAGTATTTT.

V is TRBV7-8 and J is TRBJ1-5, with a tentative D call TRBD1 (5 bases). Germline CDR1 and CDR2: SGHVS and FQNEAQ. CDR3 length equals 17 residues. Trimming removed 3 bases from V and 0 bases from J, with 15 bases in between. In DNA, the CDR3 is TGTGCCAGCAGCTTGGCGGGACGGACTTATAGCAATCAGCCCCAGCATTTT. Protein product: CASSLAGRTYSNQPQHF.

The rearrangement joins TRBV24-1 to TRBJ1-1, with D unresolved. Trimming removed 4 bases from V and 0 bases from J, with 5 bases in between. Germline CDR1 KGHDR, CDR2 SFDVKD. This CDR3 region has 13 residues. CDR3 protein: CATSESVNTEAFF. The CDR3 DNA follows: TGTGCCACCAGTGAATCTGTGAACACTGAAGCTTTCTTT.

The chain uses TRBV24-1 and TRBJ1-6, with D perhaps matching TRBD1 (5 bases). Trimming pared 7 bases from V and 7 bases from J, leaving 13 bases between. The CDR3 totals 14 residues. Per the germline V gene, CDR1 is KGHDR and CDR2 is SFDVKD. CDR3 nucleotide sequence: TGTGCCACCAGGAAAACAGGTGGCAATTCACCCCTCCACTTT. It yields the protein CATRKTGGNSPLHF.

V and J are TRBV28 and TRBJ2-1; 9 bases agree with TRBD2. Unmatched junction bases numbered 12, after V lost 2 bases and J lost 7 bases. CDR3 length: 17 amino acids. CDR1 is MDHEN and CDR2 is SYDVKM in the germline V gene. CDR3 DNA: TGTGCCAGCAGTTTAGGGCTAGCGGGAAGTTCGGCGAATGAGCAGTTCTTC. This codes for CASSLGLAGSSANEQFF.

This clonotype was detected once. The V and J genes are TRBV2 and TRBJ2-5, with 9 bases that match TRBD1. The CDR3 is 14 residues long. Germline V gene sequence: CDR1 SNHLY, CDR2 FYNNEI. J was trimmed by 5 bases and V by 9 bases; bases with no gene match: 10. CDR3 sequence reads: CASTLQGAWETQYF. The CDR3 DNA reads as TGTGCCAGTACCTTACAGGGGGCCTGGGAGACCCAGTACTTC.

The genes are TRBV7-6 and TRBJ1-1; no definite D call. In germline, CDR1 is SGHVS, CDR2 FNYEAQ. The CDR3 is made up of 16 amino acids. The ends were cut back, 6 bases at V and 4 bases at J, with 21 bases in the middle. CDR3 sequence (DNA): TGTGCCAGCAGTCCGTGGTCCCGTAATCATAGCACTGAAGCTTTCTTT. It specifies CASSPWSRNHSTEAFF. The entire variable domain, with the rest obtained from reference TRBV7-6 and TRBJ1-1, is as follows: GAGVSQSPRYKVTKRGQDVALRCDPISGHVSLYWYRQALGQGPEFLTYFNYEAQQDKSGLPNDRFSAERPEGSISTLTIQRTEQRDSAMYRCASSPWSRNHSTEAFFGQGTRLTVV.

J is TRBJ1-5 and V is TRBV9; a weak D match, TRBD1 (5 bases). Germline CDR1 is SGDLS and CDR2 is YYNGEE. CDR3 size: 13 residues. Deletions cut 4 bases from V and 7 bases from J, with 12 bases between. The CDR3 sequence is CASSPRDDQPQHF. CDR3 in DNA: TGTGCCAGCAGCCCCAGGGACGACCAGCCCCAGCATTTT.

The V gene is TRBV4-1, the J gene TRBJ2-1, with a tentative D call TRBD2 (6 bases). The CDR3 length is 15 residues. Germline assignment: CDR1 MGHRA and CDR2 YSYEKL. The germline V and J ends were trimmed by 0 bases and 8 bases, with 14 bases remaining between them. CDR3 DNA sequence: TGCGCCAGCAGCCAAGATATCCGCGGGACGGATGAGCAGTTCTTC. This codes for CASSQDIRGTDEQFF.